These 23 T cell receptor beta chains share one sample of origin, sequenced in a study of T-cell reconstitution after alpha-beta-depleted transplantation in children. Unique molecular identifiers were built into the TCRbeta library. Each CDR3 protein is one row after TCRdb ran MiXCR on the PCR reads. The sample carries 500,000 to 600,000 distinct CDR3 sequences, approximately 30% recorded once. The sequencing here drew on PBMCs, taken before TCRalphabeta/CD19-depleted stem cell transplant. These receptors were collected from a boy younger than two with Wiskott-Aldrich syndrome, due to receive a stem cell transplant.

The chain recombines TRBV7-8 with TRBJ2-1; D call uncertain. This CDR3 is 13 amino acids long. Germline V gene lookup returns CDR1 SGHVS and CDR2 FQNEAQ. V was pared by 1 base and J by 7 bases, with 8 bases between. CDR3 sequence reads: CASSLDWGNEQFF. In nucleotides, the CDR3 is TGTGCCAGCAGCTTAGATTGGGGAAATGAGCAGTTCTTC.

The sample holds a few counts of this clonotype. The chain joins TRBV20-1 to TRBJ2-4; D is unclear. V was clipped by 4 bases and J by 0 bases, with 16 bases between them. The CDR3 loop spans 16 amino acids. Germline-derived CDR1 and CDR2 are DFQATT and SNEGSKA (reference sequence). The CDR3 DNA reads TGCAGTGCTACCCCCGTAGGTCTGTTAGCCAAAAACATTCAGTACTTC. It specifies CSATPVGLLAKNIQYF.

As to this clonotype: One end of the junction is discordant with germline, which a read error may explain. This chain uses TRBV5-1 with TRBJ2-7, with 7 nucleotides matching TRBD1. Germline loops: CDR1 SGHRS, CDR2 YFSETQ. This CDR3 is 13 amino acids long. CDR3 sequence (DNA): TGCGCCAGCAGCTGGGGGACAGCCTACGACCAGTACTTC. It is translated as CASSWGTAYDQYF.

V gene TRBV27 combines with J gene TRBJ2-5; D possibly uses TRBD1 or TRBD2 (5 bases each). Germline values: CDR1 MNHEY, CDR2 SMNVEV (reference sequence). The CDR3 extends over 17 amino acids. V was pared by 2 bases and J by 5 bases, with 21 bases between. CDR3 nucleotides: TGTGCCAGCAGTTTAAGATCATTTGGGGGTCTAAGGGAGACCCAGTACTTC. Translated, it gives CASSLRSFGGLRETQYF.

This clonotype has just a few counts. The chain uses TRBV11-2 and TRBJ1-1; the D is unclear. V was trimmed by 5 bases and J by 5 bases, leaving 12 bases between them. CDR3 length equals 13 residues. Germline V gene sequence: CDR1 SGHAT, CDR2 FQNNGV. The CDR3 reads CASSQGSWTEAFF. CDR3 coding DNA: TGTGCCAGCAGCCAAGGCTCGTGGACTGAAGCTTTCTTT. Complete variable domain (other parts from reference TRBV11-2 and TRBJ1-1): EAGVAQSPRYKIIEKRQSVAFWCNPISGHATLYWYQQILGQGPKLLIQFQNNGVVDDSQLPKDRFSAERLKGVDSTLKIQPAKLEDSAVYLCASSQGSWTEAFFGQGTRLTVV.

The chain is built from TRBV12-3 or TRBV12-4 and TRBJ2-7, with 7 bases aligning to TRBD2. V was clipped by 7 bases and J by 6 bases; unmatched bases: 9. The CDR3 loop spans 13 amino acids. Here the CDR3 DNA reads TGTGCCAGCACCCGGCCTAGCGGTCTCGAGCAGTACTTC. This codes for CASTRPSGLEQYF.

The V call is TRBV6-5, the J call TRBJ2-7; TRBD1 is a possible D gene (7 bases). V was clipped by 2 bases and J by 0 bases, with 11 bases between them. Per germline, CDR1 MNHEY and CDR2 SVGAGI. The CDR3 has 15 residues. The CDR3 DNA follows: TGTGCCAGCAGTTACCGGGGGACAGTCTCCTACGAGCAGTACTTC. The encoded protein is CASSYRGTVSYEQYF.

This chain uses TRBV5-1 with TRBJ2-1; D may match TRBD1 or TRBD2 (5 bases each). V lost 2 bases and J 6 bases, leaving 12 bases between the germline ends. Germline CDR1 and CDR2: SGHRS and YFSETQ. The CDR3 totals 14 residues. The CDR3, as DNA: TGCGCCAGCAGCTTCGGGACGACGGGCAATGAGCAGTTCTTC. Protein sequence: CASSFGTTGNEQFF.

This chain connects TRBV28 to TRBJ2-7; 8 positions agree with TRBD2. The CDR3 runs 15 residues. CDR1 is MDHEN, CDR2 SYDVKM, per germline. J was trimmed by 5 bases and V by 1 base; bases with no gene match: 7. The CDR3 coding sequence is TGTGCCAGCAGTTTATTGGGGCGGGAGGTAGACGAGCAGTACTTC. Translated: CASSLLGREVDEQYF.

J is TRBJ2-7 and V is TRBV12-3 or TRBV12-4; TRBD1 matches 9 bases. J gave up 6 bases and V 2 bases, and 14 bases lay outside the gene matches. This CDR3 has 17 amino acids. For the CDR3, the DNA is TGTGCCAGCAGTTTACGCAGGACCGGGACAGGGAAGGGCGAGCAGTACTTC. Protein sequence: CASSLRRTGTGKGEQYF.

This chain links TRBV20-1 with TRBJ2-3, with 9 bases matching TRBD2. The length of the CDR3 is 14 residues. V shed 5 bases, J shed 3 bases, and the junction held 6 bases outside the gene matches. The V gene's germline CDR1 is DFQATT and CDR2 SNEGSKA (reference sequence). CDR3 region: CSAALAGVTDTQYF. The CDR3 DNA reads TGCAGTGCTGCATTAGCGGGAGTAACAGATACGCAGTATTTT.

This chain uses TRBV9 with TRBJ2-3; D is ambiguous. The V end was cut by 3 bases, the J end by 4 bases, with 12 bases between. The CDR3 covers 14 residues. Germline-derived CDR1 and CDR2 are SGDLS and YYNGEE. CDR3 bases: TGTGCCAGCAGCGCCCGAGTTAGCCCAGATACGCAGTATTTT. Protein: CASSARVSPDTQYF.

The chain uses TRBV5-5 and TRBJ2-5, with a weak D call TRBD2 (5 bases). CDR3 length equals 16 residues. V was pared by 4 bases and J by 4 bases, with 20 bases between. Per the germline V gene, CDR1 is SGHKS and CDR2 is YYEKEE (reference sequence). In DNA form, the CDR3 reads TGTGCCAGCAGCATGGCCCGCTTAGGAGGAAGAGAGACCCAGTACTTC. It specifies CASSMARLGGRETQYF. Combining the CDR3 with reference TRBV5-5 and TRBJ2-5 gives the whole variable domain DAGVTQSPTHLIKTRGQQVTLRCSPISGHKSVSWYQQVLGQGPQFIFQYYEKEERGRGNFPDRFSARQFPNYSSELNVNALLLGDSALYLCASSMARLGGRETQYFGPGTRLLVL.

This clonotype has a handful of counts. This chain joins TRBV6-1 and TRBJ2-1, with a weak D call TRBD2 (6 bases). The CDR3 loop spans 14 amino acids. The V gene's germline CDR1 is MNHNS and CDR2 SASEGT. Trimming removed 5 bases from V and 4 bases from J, with 12 bases in between. The CDR3 sequence is CASSKGLGYNEQFF. The CDR3 DNA follows: TGTGCCAGCAGTAAGGGACTGGGGTACAATGAGCAGTTCTTC.

This chain connects TRBV20-1 to TRBJ2-3, with 9 bases identical to TRBD1. Germline values: CDR1 DFQATT, CDR2 SNEGSKA (reference sequence). The CDR3 consists of 17 residues. The V gene end was trimmed by 4 bases and the J gene end by 1 base; junction bases not matched to a gene: 12. The CDR3 DNA reads TGCAGTGCTATCAAAATTGACCGGGACAGGGGCACAGATACGCAGTATTTT. Its translation: CSAIKIDRDRGTDTQYF.

This clonotype came up a few times. The V and J genes are TRBV12-3 or TRBV12-4 and TRBJ2-1; D may be TRBD1 (5 bases). The CDR3 is 13 amino acids. V was pared by 5 bases and J by 10 bases, with 15 bases between. The CDR3 bases are TGTGCCAGCAGTAGGGGCCCGAAGAAGGAGCAGTTCTTC. This encodes CASSRGPKKEQFF.

The rearrangement links TRBV12-3 or TRBV12-4 to TRBJ1-5, with no clear D. Trimming pared 3 bases from V and 2 bases from J, leaving 11 bases between. The CDR3 runs 15 residues. CDR3 protein: CASSFAERRNQPQHF. In DNA form, the CDR3 reads TGTGCCAGCAGTTTCGCAGAACGACGCAATCAGCCCCAGCATTTT.

The V and J genes are TRBV7-9 and TRBJ1-1; 11 nucleotides match TRBD1. CDR3 length: 16 residues. Per the germline V gene, CDR1 is SEHNR and CDR2 is FQNEAQ (reference sequence). J gave up 3 bases and V 5 bases, and 8 bases lay outside the gene matches. DNA of the CDR3: TGTGCCAGCAGCCAGGACAGGGGGCGCTTGGACACTGAAGCTTTCTTT. Translating it yields CASSQDRGRLDTEAFF.

The V gene is TRBV2, the J gene TRBJ1-1; D remains unclear. Looked up from germline, CDR1 is SNHLY and CDR2 is FYNNEI. Trimming pared 5 bases from V and 8 bases from J, leaving 15 bases between. The CDR3 covers 13 residues. CDR3 coding DNA: TGTGCCAGCAGTACTCACAGCGCCCTCGAAGCTTTCTTT. It encodes CASSTHSALEAFF. Full variable domain (rest looked up from reference TRBV2 and TRBJ1-1): EPEVTQTPSHQVTQMGQEVILRCVPISNHLYFYWYRQILGQKVEFLVSFYNNEISEKSEIFDDQFSVERPDGSNFTLKIRSTKLEDSAMYFCASSTHSALEAFFGQGTRLTVV.

The sample holds a few counts of this clonotype. The genes are TRBV29-1 and TRBJ2-3; TRBD2 matches 10 bases. Germline CDR1 SQVTM, CDR2 ANQGSEA. The CDR3 length is 16 residues. V shed 3 bases and J 4 bases; nucleotides not matched to a gene: 10. This chain's CDR3 is CSVEKSSGSTPDTQYF. The DNA for the CDR3 is TGCAGCGTTGAGAAATCTAGCGGGAGCACCCCAGATACGCAGTATTTT.

This clonotype has only a few counts. CDR3 loop: CASSLDLGELFF. CDR3 DNA: TGTGCCAGCAGCCTGGACCTCGGGGAGCTGTTTTTT. The chain is built from TRBV12-3 or TRBV12-4 and TRBJ2-2; no definite D call. This CDR3 comprises 12 residues. With 6 bases removed from V and 7 bases from J, the gap between germline ends came to 9 bases.

The rearrangement joins TRBV7-2 to TRBJ2-1, with TRBD2 matching 8 bases. The J segment lost 10 bases and the V segment lost 0 bases, leaving 11 bases of the junction unmatched. Per germline, CDR1 SGHTA and CDR2 FQGNSA. CDR3 length equals 16 residues. The CDR3 DNA is TGTGCCAGCAGCTTAGCGGTGCGGGAGGCCCTCGGCGAGCAGTTCTTC. Its translation: CASSLAVREALGEQFF.

This clonotype was counted between two and nine times. The V call is TRBV5-1, the J call TRBJ2-1; no clear D. In germline, CDR1 is SGHRS, CDR2 YFSETQ. CDR3 length: 15 amino acids. V lost 4 bases, J lost 0 bases, and 11 bases lay in between. The CDR3 nucleotides read TGCGCCAGCAGCGCGACACCTAGCTCCTACAATGAGCAGTTCTTC. Translation gives CASSATPSSYNEQFF.